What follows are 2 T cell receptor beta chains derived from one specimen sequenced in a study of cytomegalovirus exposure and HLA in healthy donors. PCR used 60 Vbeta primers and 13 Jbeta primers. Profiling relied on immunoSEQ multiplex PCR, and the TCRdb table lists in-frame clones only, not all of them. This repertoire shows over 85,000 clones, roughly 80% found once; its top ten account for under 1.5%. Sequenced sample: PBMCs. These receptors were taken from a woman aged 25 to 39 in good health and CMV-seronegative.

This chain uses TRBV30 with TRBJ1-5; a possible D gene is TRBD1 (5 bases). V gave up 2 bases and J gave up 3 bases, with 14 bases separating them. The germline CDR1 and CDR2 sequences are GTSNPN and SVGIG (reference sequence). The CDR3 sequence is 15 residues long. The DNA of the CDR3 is TGTGCCTGGAGTTTTACAGGAGAAGTCAATCAGCCCCAGCATTTT. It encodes CAWSFTGEVNQPQHF. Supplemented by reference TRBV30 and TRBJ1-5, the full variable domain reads SQTIHQWPATLVQPVGSPLSLECTVEGTSNPNLYWYRQAAGRGLQLLFYSVGIGQISSEVPQNLSASRPQDRQFILSSKKLLLSDSGFYLCAWSFTGEVNQPQHFGDGTRLSIL.

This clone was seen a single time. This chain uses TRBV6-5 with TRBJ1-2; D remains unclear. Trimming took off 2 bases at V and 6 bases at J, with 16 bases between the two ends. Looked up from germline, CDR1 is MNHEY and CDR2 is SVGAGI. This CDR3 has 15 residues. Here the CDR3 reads CASSYGEGPINGYTF. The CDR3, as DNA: TGTGCCAGCAGTTACGGTGAGGGCCCGATCAATGGCTACACCTTC.